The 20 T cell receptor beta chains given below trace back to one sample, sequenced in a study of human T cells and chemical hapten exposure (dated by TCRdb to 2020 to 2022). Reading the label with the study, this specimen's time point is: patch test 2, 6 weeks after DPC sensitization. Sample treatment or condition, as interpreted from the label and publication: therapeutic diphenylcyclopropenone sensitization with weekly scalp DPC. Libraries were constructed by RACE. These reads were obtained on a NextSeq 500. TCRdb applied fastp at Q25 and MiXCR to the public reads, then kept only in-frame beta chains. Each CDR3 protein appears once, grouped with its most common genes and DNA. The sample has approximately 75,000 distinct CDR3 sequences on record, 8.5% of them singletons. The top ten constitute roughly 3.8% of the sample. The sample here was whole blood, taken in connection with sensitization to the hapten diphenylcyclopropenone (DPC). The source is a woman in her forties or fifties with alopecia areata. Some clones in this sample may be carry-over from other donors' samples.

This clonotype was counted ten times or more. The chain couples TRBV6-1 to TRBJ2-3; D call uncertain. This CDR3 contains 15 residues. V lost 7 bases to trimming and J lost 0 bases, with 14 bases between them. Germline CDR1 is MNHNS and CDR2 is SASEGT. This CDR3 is CASTKDETSTDTQYF. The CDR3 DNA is TGTGCCAGCACCAAGGACGAGACTAGCACAGATACGCAGTATTTT.

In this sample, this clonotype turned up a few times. The CDR3, as DNA: TGTGCCAGCACCGAAGGGGGATTGGGCACAGATACGCAGTATTTT. It is translated as CASTEGGLGTDTQYF. The chain combines TRBV2 with TRBJ2-3, with a weak D call TRBD1 (6 bases). V dropped 7 bases and J dropped 1 base, with 15 bases sitting between them. The CDR3 runs 15 residues. CDR1 SNHLY and CDR2 FYNNEI come from the germline V gene.

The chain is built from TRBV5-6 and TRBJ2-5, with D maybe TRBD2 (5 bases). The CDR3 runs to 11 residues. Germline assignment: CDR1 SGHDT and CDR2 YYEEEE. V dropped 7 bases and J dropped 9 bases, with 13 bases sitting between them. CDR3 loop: CASGLEDAQYF. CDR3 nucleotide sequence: TGTGCCAGCGGACTGGAGGATGCCCAGTACTTC.

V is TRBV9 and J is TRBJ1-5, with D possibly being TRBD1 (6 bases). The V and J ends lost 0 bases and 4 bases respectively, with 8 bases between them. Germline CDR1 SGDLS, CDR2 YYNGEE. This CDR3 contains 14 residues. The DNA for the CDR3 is TGTGCCAGCAGCGTAGGACAGGTAAATCAGCCCCAGCATTTT. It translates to CASSVGQVNQPQHF.

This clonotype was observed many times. CDR3 in DNA: TGCGCCAGCAGCCAAGATAGCCAGGGAAGGGATGAGCAGTTCTTC. It codes for CASSQDSQGRDEQFF. The chain is built from TRBV4-3 and TRBJ2-1, with D possibly being TRBD1 (5 bases). Germline V gives CDR1 LGHNA, CDR2 YSLEER. The CDR3 length is 15 residues. V shed 0 bases and J shed 8 bases, with 14 bases lying between them.

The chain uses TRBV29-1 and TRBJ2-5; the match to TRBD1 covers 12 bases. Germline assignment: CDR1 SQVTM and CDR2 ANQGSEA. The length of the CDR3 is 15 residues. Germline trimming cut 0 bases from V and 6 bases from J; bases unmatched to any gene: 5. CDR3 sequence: CSVEDRGQGAKTQYF. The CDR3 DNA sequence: TGCAGCGTTGAAGATCGGGGACAGGGGGCAAAGACCCAGTACTTC.

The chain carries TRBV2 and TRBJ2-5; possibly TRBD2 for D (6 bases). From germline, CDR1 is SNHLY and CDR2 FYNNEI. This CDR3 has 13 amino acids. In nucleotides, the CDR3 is TGTGCTAACGGCGGGGATAAACTACGGACCCAGTACTTC. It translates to CANGGDKLRTQYF.

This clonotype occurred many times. The CDR3 region is CSARSPNTEAFF. Written as DNA, the CDR3 is TGCAGTGCGAGAAGCCCGAACACTGAAGCTTTCTTT. This rearrangement joins TRBV20-1 to TRBJ1-1; unclear D gene. The ends were cut back, 6 bases at V and 1 base at J, with 9 bases in the middle. The CDR3 runs 12 residues. Germline CDR1 and CDR2: DFQATT and SNEGSKA (reference sequence).

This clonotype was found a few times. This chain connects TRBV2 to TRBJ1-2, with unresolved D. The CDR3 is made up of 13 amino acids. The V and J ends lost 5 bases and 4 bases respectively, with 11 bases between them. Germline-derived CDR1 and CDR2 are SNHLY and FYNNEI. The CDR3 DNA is TGTGCCAGCAGTAGGACCCTTACCTATGGCTACACCTTC. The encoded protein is CASSRTLTYGYTF.

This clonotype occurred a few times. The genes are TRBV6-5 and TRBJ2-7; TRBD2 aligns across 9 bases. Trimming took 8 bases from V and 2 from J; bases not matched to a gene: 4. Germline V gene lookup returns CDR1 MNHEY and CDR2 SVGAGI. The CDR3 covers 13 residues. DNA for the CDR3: TGTGCCAGCGCTAGCGGGGTTCCCTACGAGCAGTACTTC. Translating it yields CASASGVPYEQYF.

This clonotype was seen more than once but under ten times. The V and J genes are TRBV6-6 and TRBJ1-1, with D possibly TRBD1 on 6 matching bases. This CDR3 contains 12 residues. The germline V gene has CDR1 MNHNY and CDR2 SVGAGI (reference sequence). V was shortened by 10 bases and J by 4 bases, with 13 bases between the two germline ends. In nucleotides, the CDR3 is TGTGCCATTAGGCCAGGGGCCACTGAAGCTTTCTTT. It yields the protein CAIRPGATEAFF.

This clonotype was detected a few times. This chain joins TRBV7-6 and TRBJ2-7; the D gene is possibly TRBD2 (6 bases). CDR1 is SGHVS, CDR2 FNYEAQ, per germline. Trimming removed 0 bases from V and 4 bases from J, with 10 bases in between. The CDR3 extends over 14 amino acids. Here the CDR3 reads CASSLAVGGYEQYF. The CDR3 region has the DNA TGTGCCAGCAGCTTAGCGGTGGGAGGATACGAGCAGTACTTC.

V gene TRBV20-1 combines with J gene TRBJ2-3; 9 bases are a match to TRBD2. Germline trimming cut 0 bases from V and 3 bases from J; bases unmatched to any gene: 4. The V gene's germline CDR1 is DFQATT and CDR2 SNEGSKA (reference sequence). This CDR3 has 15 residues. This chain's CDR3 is CSARETSGWTDTQYF. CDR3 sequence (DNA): TGCAGTGCTAGAGAGACTAGCGGCTGGACAGATACGCAGTATTTT.

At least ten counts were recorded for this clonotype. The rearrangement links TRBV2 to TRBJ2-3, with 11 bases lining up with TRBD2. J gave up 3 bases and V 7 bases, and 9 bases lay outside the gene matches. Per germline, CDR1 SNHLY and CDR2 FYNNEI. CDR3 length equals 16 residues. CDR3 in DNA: TGTGCCAGCAAGCCCCTAGCGGGGGGAGGGACAGATACGCAGTATTTT. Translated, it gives CASKPLAGGGTDTQYF.

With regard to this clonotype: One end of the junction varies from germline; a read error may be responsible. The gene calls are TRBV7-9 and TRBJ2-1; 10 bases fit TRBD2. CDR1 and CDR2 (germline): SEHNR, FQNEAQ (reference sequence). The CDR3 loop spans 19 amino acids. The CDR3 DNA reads TGTGCCGGCAGCCAACGAAAGACACCTGGACTAGCGGAACCCAATGAGCAGTTCTTC. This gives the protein CAGSQRKTPGLAEPNEQFF.

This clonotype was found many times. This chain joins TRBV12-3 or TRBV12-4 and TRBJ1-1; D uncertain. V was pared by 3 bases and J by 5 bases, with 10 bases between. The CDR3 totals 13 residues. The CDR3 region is CASSFSPGTEAFF. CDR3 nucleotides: TGTGCCAGCAGTTTTAGCCCCGGGACTGAAGCTTTCTTT.

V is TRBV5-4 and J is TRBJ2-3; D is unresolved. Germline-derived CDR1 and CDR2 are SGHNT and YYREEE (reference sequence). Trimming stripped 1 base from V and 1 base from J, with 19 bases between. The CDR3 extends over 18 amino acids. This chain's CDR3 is CASSLLVTSAGRTDTQYF. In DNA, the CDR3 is TGTGCCAGCAGCTTGCTCGTCACGTCGGCAGGCCGCACAGATACGCAGTATTTT.

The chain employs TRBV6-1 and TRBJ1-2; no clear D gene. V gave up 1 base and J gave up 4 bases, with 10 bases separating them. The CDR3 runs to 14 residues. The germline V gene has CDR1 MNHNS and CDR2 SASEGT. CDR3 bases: TGTGCCAGCAGTGAAGAGATAGGGTTCTATGGCTACACCTTC. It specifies CASSEEIGFYGYTF.

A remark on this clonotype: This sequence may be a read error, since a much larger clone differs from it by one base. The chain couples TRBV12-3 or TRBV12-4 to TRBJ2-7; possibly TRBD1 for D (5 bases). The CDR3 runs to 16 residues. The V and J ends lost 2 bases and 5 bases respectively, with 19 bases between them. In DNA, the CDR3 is TGTGCCAGCAGTTTAACAAGGGCAGGGAACGAAAACGAGCAGTACTTC. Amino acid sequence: CASSLTRAGNENEQYF.

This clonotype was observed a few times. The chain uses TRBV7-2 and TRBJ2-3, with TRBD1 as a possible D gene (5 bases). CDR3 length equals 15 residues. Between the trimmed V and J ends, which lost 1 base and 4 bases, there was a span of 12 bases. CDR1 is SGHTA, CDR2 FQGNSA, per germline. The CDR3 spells CASSLDLGRPDTQYF. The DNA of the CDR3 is TGTGCCAGCAGCTTAGATTTGGGGCGACCAGATACGCAGTATTTT.